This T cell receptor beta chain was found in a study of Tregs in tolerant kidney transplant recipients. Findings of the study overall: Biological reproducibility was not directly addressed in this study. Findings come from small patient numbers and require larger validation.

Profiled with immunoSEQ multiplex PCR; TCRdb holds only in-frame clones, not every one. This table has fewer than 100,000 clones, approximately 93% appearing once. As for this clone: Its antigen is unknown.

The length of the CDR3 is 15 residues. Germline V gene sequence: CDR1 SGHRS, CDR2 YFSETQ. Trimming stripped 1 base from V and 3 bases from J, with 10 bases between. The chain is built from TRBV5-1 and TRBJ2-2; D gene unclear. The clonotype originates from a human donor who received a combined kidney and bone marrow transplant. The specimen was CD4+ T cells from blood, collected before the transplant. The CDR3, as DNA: TGCGCCAGCAGCTTGCAGCGTCCAGACACCGGGGAGCTGTTTTTT. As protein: CASSLQRPDTGELFF.